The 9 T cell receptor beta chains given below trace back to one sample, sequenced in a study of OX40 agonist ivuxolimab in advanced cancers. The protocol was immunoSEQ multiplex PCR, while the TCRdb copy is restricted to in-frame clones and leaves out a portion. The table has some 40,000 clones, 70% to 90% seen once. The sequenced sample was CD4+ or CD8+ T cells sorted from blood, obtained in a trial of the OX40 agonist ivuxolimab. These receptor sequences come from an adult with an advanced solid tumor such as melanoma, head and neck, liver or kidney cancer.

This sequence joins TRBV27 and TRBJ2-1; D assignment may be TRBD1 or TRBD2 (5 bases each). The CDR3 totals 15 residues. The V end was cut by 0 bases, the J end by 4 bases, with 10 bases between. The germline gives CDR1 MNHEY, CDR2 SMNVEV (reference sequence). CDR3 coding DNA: TGTGCCAGCAGTTTATCCCCGGGGCGTTACAATGAGCAGTTCTTC. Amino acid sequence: CASSLSPGRYNEQFF.

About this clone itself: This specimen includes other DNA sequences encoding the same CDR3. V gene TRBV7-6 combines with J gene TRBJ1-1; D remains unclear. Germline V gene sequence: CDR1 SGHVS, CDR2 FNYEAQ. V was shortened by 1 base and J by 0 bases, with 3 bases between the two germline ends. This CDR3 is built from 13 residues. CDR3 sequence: CASSLEVNTEAFF. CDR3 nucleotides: TGTGCCAGCAGCTTAGAAGTGAACACTGAAGCTTTCTTT.

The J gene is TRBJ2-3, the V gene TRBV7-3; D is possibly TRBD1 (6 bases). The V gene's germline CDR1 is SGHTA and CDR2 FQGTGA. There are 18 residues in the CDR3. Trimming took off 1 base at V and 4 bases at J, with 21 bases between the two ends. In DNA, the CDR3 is TGTGCCAGCAGCTTAAGGGGCAGGGGACCGAGTTTACCAGATACGCAGTATTTT. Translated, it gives CASSLRGRGPSLPDTQYF.

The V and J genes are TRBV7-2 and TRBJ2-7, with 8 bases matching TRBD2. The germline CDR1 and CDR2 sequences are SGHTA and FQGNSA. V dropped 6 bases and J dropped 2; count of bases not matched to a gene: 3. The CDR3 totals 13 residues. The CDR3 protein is CASSERGTYEQYF. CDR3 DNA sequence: TGTGCCAGCAGTGAGCGGGGGACCTACGAGCAGTACTTC.

This chain's CDR3 is CASSIGLNTIYF. DNA for the CDR3: TGTGCCAGTAGTATCGGACTGAACACCATATATTTT. The gene calls are TRBV19 and TRBJ1-3, with unresolved D. V gave up 3 bases and J gave up 7 bases, with 7 bases separating them. Germline CDR1 reads LNHDA; CDR2 reads SQIVND (reference sequence). The CDR3 length is 12 residues.

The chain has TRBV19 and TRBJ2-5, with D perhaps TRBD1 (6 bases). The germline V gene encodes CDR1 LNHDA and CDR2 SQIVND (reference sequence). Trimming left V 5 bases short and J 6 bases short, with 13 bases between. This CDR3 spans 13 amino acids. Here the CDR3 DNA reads TGTGCCAGTAGTCTACAGGGTCCCAAGACCCAGTACTTC. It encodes CASSLQGPKTQYF.

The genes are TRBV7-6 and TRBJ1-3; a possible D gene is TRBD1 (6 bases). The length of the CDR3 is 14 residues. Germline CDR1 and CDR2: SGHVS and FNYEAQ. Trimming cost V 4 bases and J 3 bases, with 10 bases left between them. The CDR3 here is CASSSPQGGNTIYF. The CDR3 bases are TGTGCCAGCAGCTCACCACAGGGTGGAAACACCATATATTTT. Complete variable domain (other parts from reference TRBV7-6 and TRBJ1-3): GAGVSQSPRYKVTKRGQDVALRCDPISGHVSLYWYRQALGQGPEFLTYFNYEAQQDKSGLPNDRFSAERPEGSISTLTIQRTEQRDSAMYRCASSSPQGGNTIYFGEGSWLTVV.

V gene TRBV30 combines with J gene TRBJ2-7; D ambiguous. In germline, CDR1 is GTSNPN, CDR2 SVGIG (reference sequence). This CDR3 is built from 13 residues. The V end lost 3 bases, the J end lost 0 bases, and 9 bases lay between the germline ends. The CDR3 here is CAWRDGSSYEQYF. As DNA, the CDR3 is TGTGCCTGGAGAGACGGAAGCTCCTACGAGCAGTACTTC.

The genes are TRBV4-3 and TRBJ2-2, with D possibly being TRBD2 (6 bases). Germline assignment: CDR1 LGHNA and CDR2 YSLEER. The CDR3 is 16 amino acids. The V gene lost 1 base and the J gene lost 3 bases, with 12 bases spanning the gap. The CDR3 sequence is CASSQADGSYTGELFF. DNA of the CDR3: TGCGCCAGCAGCCAAGCCGACGGGAGCTACACCGGGGAGCTGTTTTTT.